The sequence of this TCR beta chain was determined in a study of blood T cell repertoires in COVID-19. The overall study: From the United States, Italy and Spain came samples of acute and convalescent COVID-19.

The CDR3 is made up of 14 amino acids. V lost 0 bases to trimming and J lost 7 bases, with 8 bases between them. Germline values: CDR1 SGHRS, CDR2 YFSETQ. Repertoires were generated with immunoSEQ multiplex PCR, while TCRdb's copy carries only in-frame clones and drops some. Here the sample spans roughly 100,000 clones, around nine tenths being singletons. Comments on this clone: The same CDR3 can be traced to other DNA sequences in this sample.

Seattle researchers signed up patients amid active infection and tracked them longitudinally. Sequenced input: peripheral blood. The chain recombines TRBV5-1 with TRBJ1-6; D might be TRBD1 (5 bases). The TCR originated in a woman between 50 and 59 years old with COVID-19, enrolled during active disease. Here the CDR3 DNA reads TGCGCCAGCAGCTTGGGGCAGGGCAATTCACCCCTCCACTTT. Translated, it gives CASSLGQGNSPLHF.